This TCR beta chain was sequenced for a study of T-cell memory formation after mild COVID-19. Using its own MiXCR run on the 5' RACE reads, TCRdb lists one record per CDR3 protein. The sample yields 100,000 to 140,000 distinct CDR3 sequences, around an eighth seen once. The specimen sequenced was PBMCs or a T cell subset sorted from them (not recorded which). The TCR was taken from a young man who had mild COVID-19 (a few samples of this study predate the infection). Cell type and time point are not known.

The CDR3 here is CASSCPRHRRSNQPQHF. The CDR3 nucleotides read TGCGCCAGCAGCTGCCCCAGACACCGAAGAAGCAATCAGCCCCAGCATTTT. This chain links TRBV5-1 with TRBJ1-5; no clear D gene. The CDR3 is made up of 17 amino acids. Trimming left V 3 bases short and J 1 base short, with 17 bases between. Germline CDR1 and CDR2: SGHRS and YFSETQ.